A single sample is the source of the 5 T cell receptor beta chains below, sequenced in a study of T cell changes during pregnancy in multiple sclerosis. Only in-frame clones appear in the TCRdb table, and some are missing; sequencing was by immunoSEQ multiplex PCR. Found here are around 72,000 clones, around 91% of them singletons; the top ten hold 0.55% to 0.85%. The material was peripheral blood, obtained in the third trimester of pregnancy. The receptors were gathered from a female donor in good health, enrolled as a control in a pregnancy study.

The J gene is TRBJ2-5, the V gene TRBV7-6; D uncertain. The CDR3 loop spans 11 amino acids. Looked up from germline, CDR1 is SGHVS and CDR2 is FNYEAQ. Trimming stripped 7 bases from V and 3 bases from J, with 6 bases between. CDR3 region: CASTQKETQYF. The CDR3 bases are TGTGCCAGCACCCAAAAAGAGACCCAGTACTTC.

The chain recombines TRBV10-3 with TRBJ1-1; 9 nucleotides align to TRBD1. The CDR3 is 14 amino acids. Germline lookup yields CDR1 ENHRY and CDR2 SYGVKD. With 6 bases clipped from V and 2 bases from J, the junction kept 4 bases outside the gene matches. CDR3 in DNA: TGTGCCATCAGCCTGGGACAGGGAAACACTGAAGCTTTCTTT. Protein sequence: CAISLGQGNTEAFF.

This sequence joins TRBV4-3 and TRBJ2-7; 12 bases fit TRBD2. Unmatched junction bases numbered 10, after V lost 4 bases and J lost 3 bases. Germline CDR1 is LGHNA and CDR2 is YSLEER. The CDR3 extends over 17 amino acids. For the CDR3, the DNA is TGCGCCAGCAGCCCACGACTAGCGGGAGCTATAAACTACGAGCAGTACTTC. As protein: CASSPRLAGAINYEQYF.

The chain carries TRBV7-9 and TRBJ1-1; D perhaps matches TRBD1 (5 bases). Trimming stripped 6 bases from V and 1 base from J, with 6 bases between. The length of the CDR3 is 12 residues. From germline, CDR1 is SEHNR and CDR2 FQNEAQ (reference sequence). The chain's CDR3 is CASRGGNTEAFF. The CDR3 region has the DNA TGTGCCAGCAGGGGGGGGAACACTGAAGCTTTCTTT. Looking up the rest from reference TRBV7-9 and TRBJ1-1 gives the full variable domain: DTGVSQNPRHKITKRGQNVTFRCDPISEHNRLYWYRQTLGQGPEFLTYFQNEAQLEKSRLLSDRFSAERPKGSFSTLEIQRTEQGDSAMYLCASRGGNTEAFFGQGTRLTVV.

This chain links TRBV9 with TRBJ2-7; TRBD1 aligns across 7 bases. V shed 0 bases, J shed 1 base, and the junction held 4 bases outside the gene matches. Germline V CDR1 and CDR2: SGDLS, YYNGEE. The CDR3 has 15 amino acids. DNA of the CDR3: TGTGCCAGCAGCGTAGAAGGGGGCTTGTCCTACGAGCAGTACTTC. Translated, it gives CASSVEGGLSYEQYF.